The T cell receptor (beta chain) described here comes from a study of tumor and adjacent non-tumor tissue in lung cancer. As for the study in general: The patients, around 11 men and a few women, were roughly 30 to 80 with stage I to III disease. The study, taken as a whole, reports: Compared with tumor, normal lung showed significantly lower TCR diversity. Higher tumor TCR diversity was associated with shorter survival.

V was pared by 2 bases and J by 0 bases, with 17 bases between. The CDR3 length is 19 residues. Germline V gene lookup returns CDR1 MNHEY and CDR2 SVGEGT. The template was RNA from unsorted bulk tissue. This non-tumor lung sample came from over 3 cm beyond the tumor edge. Chemotherapy-naive patients with new lung cancer underwent thoracic surgery in China, August–late 2014. A modified ARM-PCR protocol with three rounds of nested PCR amplified TCRbeta. TCRdb itself ran the multiplex PCR reads through MiXCR, one entry per CDR3 protein. The sample has 40,000 to 55,000 distinct CDR3 sequences; about 70% are singletons. In this sample, this clonotype turned up many times. What it binds is unknown.

The clonotype originates from a woman in her sixties with non-small cell lung cancer. The chain has TRBV6-2 or TRBV6-3 and TRBJ2-6; no firm D call. Sequencing input: distant non-tumor lung tissue. The CDR3 nucleotides read TGTGCCAGCAGTTACGACCAGTTCACCTTATCCTCTGGGGCCAACGTCCTGACTTTC. Translating it yields CASSYDQFTLSSGANVLTF.